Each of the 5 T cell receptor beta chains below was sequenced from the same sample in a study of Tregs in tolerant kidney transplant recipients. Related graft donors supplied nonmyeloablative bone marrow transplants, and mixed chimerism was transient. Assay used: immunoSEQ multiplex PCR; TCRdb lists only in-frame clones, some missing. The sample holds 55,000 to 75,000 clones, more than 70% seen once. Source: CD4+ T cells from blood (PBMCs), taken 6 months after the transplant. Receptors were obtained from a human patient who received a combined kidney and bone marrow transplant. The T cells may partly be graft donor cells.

The chain's CDR3 is CASSLTGTGGDEQYF. DNA for the CDR3: TGCGCCAGCAGCTTGACAGGGACAGGGGGTGACGAGCAGTACTTC. This sequence joins TRBV5-1 and TRBJ2-7, with 11 bases identical to TRBD1. The CDR3 has 15 residues. Trimming took 1 base from V and 5 from J; bases not matched to a gene: 5. Germline loops: CDR1 SGHRS, CDR2 YFSETQ.

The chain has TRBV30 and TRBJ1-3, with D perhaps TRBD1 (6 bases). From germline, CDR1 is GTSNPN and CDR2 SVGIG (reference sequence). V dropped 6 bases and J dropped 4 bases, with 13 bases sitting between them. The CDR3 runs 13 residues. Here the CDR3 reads CACFRGFGNTIYF. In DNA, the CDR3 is TGTGCCTGTTTCAGGGGATTCGGAAACACCATATATTTT. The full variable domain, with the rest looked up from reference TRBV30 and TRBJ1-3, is SQTIHQWPATLVQPVGSPLSLECTVEGTSNPNLYWYRQAAGRGLQLLFYSVGIGQISSEVPQNLSASRPQDRQFILSSKKLLLSDSGFYLCACFRGFGNTIYFGEGSWLTVV.

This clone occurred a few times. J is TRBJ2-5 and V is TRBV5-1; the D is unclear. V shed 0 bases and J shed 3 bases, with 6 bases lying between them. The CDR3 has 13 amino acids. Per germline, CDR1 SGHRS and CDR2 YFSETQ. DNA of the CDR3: TGCGCCAGCAGCTTGGGGGCCGAAGAGACCCAGTACTTC. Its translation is CASSLGAEETQYF.

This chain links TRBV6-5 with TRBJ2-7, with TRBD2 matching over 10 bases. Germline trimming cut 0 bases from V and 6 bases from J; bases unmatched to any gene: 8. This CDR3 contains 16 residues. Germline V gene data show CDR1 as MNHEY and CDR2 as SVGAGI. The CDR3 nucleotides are TGTGCCAGCAGTTACTCGACCCCTAGCGGGAGTCCCGAGCAGTACTTC. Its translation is CASSYSTPSGSPEQYF.

This CDR3 is CASSIVGATTSGAGDTQYF. In DNA, the CDR3 is TGTGCCAGTAGTATAGTAGGGGCAACAACTAGCGGTGCTGGGGATACGCAGTATTTT. The V and J genes are TRBV19 and TRBJ2-3, with 8 nucleotides matching TRBD2. This CDR3 spans 19 amino acids. CDR1 and CDR2 from the germline V gene are LNHDA and SQIVND (reference sequence). Germline trimming cut 1 base from V and 6 bases from J; bases unmatched to any gene: 18. Full variable domain (remainder filled in from reference TRBV19 and TRBJ2-3): DGGITQSPKYLFRKEGQNVTLSCEQNLNHDAMYWYRQDPGQGLRLIYYSQIVNDFQKGDIAEGYSVSREKKESFPLTVTSAQKNPTAFYLCASSIVGATTSGAGDTQYFGPGTRLTVL.